This TCR beta chain was captured by sequencing in a study of breast tumors, draining lymph nodes, adjacent tissues. TCRdb re-analysed the multiplex PCR reads in MiXCR, keeping a single row per CDR3 protein. The table includes over 200,000 distinct CDR3 sequences, under 40% detected once. Deletions cut 3 bases from V and 9 bases from J, with 9 bases between. CDR3 size: 11 residues. Germline V gene sequence: CDR1 DFQATT, CDR2 SNEGSKA (reference sequence). Axillary draining lymph nodes of breast cancer patients supplied the node samples. The origin of this receptor is a female donor with breast cancer. Some clones in this sample may be carry-over from other donors' samples. This chain links TRBV20-1 with TRBJ2-1, with D possibly called TRBD1 or TRBD2 (5 bases each). What was sequenced was axillary lymph node tissue. The CDR3 DNA reads as TGCAGTGCTAGGCCAGGGACTGAGCAGTTCTTC. Amino acids: CSARPGTEQFF.